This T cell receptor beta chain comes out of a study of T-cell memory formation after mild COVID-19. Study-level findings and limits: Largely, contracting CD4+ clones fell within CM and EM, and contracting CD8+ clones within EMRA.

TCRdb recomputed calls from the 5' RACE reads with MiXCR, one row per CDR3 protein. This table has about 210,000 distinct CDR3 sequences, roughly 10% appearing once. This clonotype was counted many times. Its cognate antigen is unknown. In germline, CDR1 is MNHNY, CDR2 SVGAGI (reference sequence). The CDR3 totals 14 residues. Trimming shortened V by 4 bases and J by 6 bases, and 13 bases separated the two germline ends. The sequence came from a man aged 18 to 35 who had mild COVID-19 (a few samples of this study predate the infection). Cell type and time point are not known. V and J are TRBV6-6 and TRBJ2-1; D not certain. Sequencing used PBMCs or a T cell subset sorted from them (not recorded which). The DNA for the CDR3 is TGTGCCAGCAGTTTGCCTCAAGGGTTCAATGAGCAGTTCTTC. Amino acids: CASSLPQGFNEQFF.